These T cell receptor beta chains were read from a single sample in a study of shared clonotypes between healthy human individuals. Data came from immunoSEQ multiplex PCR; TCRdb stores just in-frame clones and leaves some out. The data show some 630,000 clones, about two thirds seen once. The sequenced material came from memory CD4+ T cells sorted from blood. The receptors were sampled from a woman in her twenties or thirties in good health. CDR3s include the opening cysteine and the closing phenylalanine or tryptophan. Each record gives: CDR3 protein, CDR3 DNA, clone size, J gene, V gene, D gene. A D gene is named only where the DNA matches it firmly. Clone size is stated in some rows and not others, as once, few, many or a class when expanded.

CDR3aa: CASRRESSYNEQFF
CDR3nt: TGTGCCAGTAGACGGGAGAGCTCCTACAATGAGCAGTTCTTC
abundance: .
j_gene: TRBJ2-1
v_gene: TRBV19
d_gene: .

CDR3aa: CASSLYREAEAFF
CDR3nt: TGTGCCAGCAGTTTATACAGGGAGGCTGAAGCTTTCTTT
abundance: .
j_gene: TRBJ1-1
v_gene: TRBV27
d_gene: .

CDR3aa: CAGAGADPLTDTQYF
CDR3nt: TGTGCCGGCGCCGGGGCCGACCCCCTCACAGATACGCAGTATTTT
abundance: few
j_gene: TRBJ2-3
v_gene: TRBV28
d_gene: .

CDR3aa: CASSPMVDGELFF
CDR3nt: TGTGCCAGCTCACCTATGGTTGACGGGGAGCTGTTTTTT
abundance: .
j_gene: TRBJ2-2
v_gene: TRBV18
d_gene: .

CDR3aa: CASSVQGNDEQFF
CDR3nt: TGTGCCAGCAGCGTACAGGGTAACGATGAGCAGTTCTTC
abundance: .
j_gene: TRBJ2-1
v_gene: TRBV9
d_gene: .

CDR3aa: CASRPDSPNTEAFF
CDR3nt: TGTGCCAGCAGACCAGACAGTCCCAACACTGAAGCTTTCTTT
abundance: .
j_gene: TRBJ1-1
v_gene: TRBV28
d_gene: .

CDR3aa: CASSLEHRVYSSYEQYF
CDR3nt: TGCGCCAGCAGCTTGGAGCACAGAGTCTACAGCTCCTACGAGCAGTACTTC
abundance: few
j_gene: TRBJ2-7
v_gene: TRBV5-1
d_gene: .

CDR3aa: CASSLGPKGGYEQYF
CDR3nt: TGTGCCAGCAGCTTAGGGCCGAAGGGCGGCTACGAGCAGTACTTC
abundance: .
j_gene: TRBJ2-7
v_gene: TRBV7-2
d_gene: .

CDR3aa: CASNQGRGLAVRGGELFF
CDR3nt: TGTGCCAGTAACCAGGGCCGAGGACTAGCGGTCCGGGGAGGGGAGCTGTTTTTT
abundance: .
j_gene: TRBJ2-2
v_gene: TRBV19
d_gene: TRBD2

CDR3aa: CAIHVGTDLNSPLHF
CDR3nt: TGTGCCATCCACGTGGGAACAGACCTTAATTCACCCCTCCACTTT
abundance: .
j_gene: TRBJ1-6
v_gene: TRBV10-3
d_gene: .

CDR3aa: CASSLARGTYEQYF
CDR3nt: TGCGCCAGCAGCTTGGCCAGGGGGACCTACGAGCAGTACTTC
abundance: .
j_gene: TRBJ2-7
v_gene: TRBV5-1
d_gene: TRBD1

CDR3aa: CASSESWGKEQYF
CDR3nt: TGTGCCAGCAGTGAATCCTGGGGTAAGGAGCAGTACTTC
abundance: few
j_gene: TRBJ2-7
v_gene: TRBV25-1
d_gene: .

CDR3aa: CASSLGPGGSYEQYF
CDR3nt: TGTGCCAGCAGCTTAGGTCCGGGGGGCTCCTACGAGCAGTACTTC
abundance: few
j_gene: TRBJ2-7
v_gene: TRBV7-2
d_gene: TRBD2

CDR3aa: CASGGQAYTEAFF
CDR3nt: TGTGCCAGCGGGGGGCAGGCTTACACTGAAGCTTTCTTT
abundance: few
j_gene: TRBJ1-1
v_gene: TRBV27
d_gene: .

CDR3aa: CASSEGQKNTQETQYF
CDR3nt: TGCGCCAGCAGCGAGGGACAGAAAAATACCCAAGAGACCCAGTACTTC
abundance: .
j_gene: TRBJ2-5
v_gene: TRBV5-1
d_gene: TRBD1

CDR3aa: CASSLQGGADGYTF
CDR3nt: TGTGCCAGCAGTCTCCAGGGAGGGGCTGATGGCTACACCTTC
abundance: few
j_gene: TRBJ1-2
v_gene: TRBV6-6
d_gene: .

CDR3aa: CASSLQGGSTEAFF
CDR3nt: TGCGCCAGCAGCTTGCAGGGTGGTTCCACTGAAGCTTTCTTT
abundance: .
j_gene: TRBJ1-1
v_gene: TRBV5-1
d_gene: .

CDR3aa: CASSDTGGNSPLHF
CDR3nt: TGTGCCAGCAGTGACACAGGGGGCAATTCACCCCTCCACTTT
abundance: .
j_gene: TRBJ1-6
v_gene: TRBV6-4
d_gene: TRBD1

CDR3aa: CASSPQAQRAGTEAFF
CDR3nt: TGTGCCAGCTCACCACAGGCGCAAAGGGCGGGCACTGAAGCTTTCTTT
abundance: .
j_gene: TRBJ1-1
v_gene: TRBV18
d_gene: .

CDR3aa: CASSVGLGQNTGELFF
CDR3nt: TGTGCCAGCAGCGTAGGCCTGGGACAGAACACCGGGGAGCTGTTTTTT
abundance: .
j_gene: TRBJ2-2
v_gene: TRBV9
d_gene: .

CDR3aa: CASRLDRDPPYVQYF
CDR3nt: TGTGCCAGCAGGTTAGACCGGGACCCACCCTATGTGCAGTACTTC
abundance: .
j_gene: TRBJ2-7
v_gene: TRBV28
d_gene: .

CDR3aa: CASSSRQGYGYTF
CDR3nt: TGTGCCAGCAGCTCAAGACAGGGCTATGGCTACACCTTC
abundance: .
j_gene: TRBJ1-2
v_gene: TRBV7-2
d_gene: TRBD1

CDR3aa: CASSLFSPRTSGSPKTQYF
CDR3nt: TGTGCCAGCAGTTTATTCTCGCCACGGACTAGCGGGAGCCCCAAGACCCAGTACTTC
abundance: .
j_gene: TRBJ2-5
v_gene: TRBV28
d_gene: TRBD2

CDR3aa: CASSWTGEGGYTF
CDR3nt: TGTGCCAGCAGCTGGACAGGGGAGGGTGGCTACACCTTC
abundance: .
j_gene: TRBJ1-2
v_gene: TRBV6-6
d_gene: TRBD1

CDR3aa: CASSPRQVGEGDEQFF
CDR3nt: TGTGCCAGCTCACCAAGGCAGGTTGGAGAGGGGGATGAGCAGTTCTTC
abundance: .
j_gene: TRBJ2-1
v_gene: TRBV18
d_gene: .

CDR3aa: CSVYLAGTPGEKLFF
CDR3nt: TGCAGCGTTTATCTCGCAGGGACCCCCGGGGAAAAACTGTTTTTT
abundance: .
j_gene: TRBJ1-4
v_gene: TRBV29-1
d_gene: .

CDR3aa: CASLPGQGVGGTF
CDR3nt: TGTGCCAGCCTCCCGGGACAGGGGGTCGGAGGCACCTTC
abundance: few
j_gene: TRBJ1-2
v_gene: TRBV28
d_gene: TRBD1

CDR3aa: CASSTSGITGELFF
CDR3nt: TGTGCCAGCTCAACTAGCGGGATTACCGGGGAGCTGTTTTTT
abundance: .
j_gene: TRBJ2-2
v_gene: TRBV19
d_gene: TRBD2

CDR3aa: CASSPRQGAGYTF
CDR3nt: TGTGCCAGTAGTCCGCGACAGGGGGCCGGCTACACCTTC
abundance: .
j_gene: TRBJ1-2
v_gene: TRBV19
d_gene: TRBD1

CDR3aa: CASSALSGRSGELFF
CDR3nt: TGTGCCAGCAGTGCACTGAGCGGGAGGTCCGGGGAGCTGTTTTTT
abundance: .
j_gene: TRBJ2-2
v_gene: TRBV2
d_gene: TRBD2

CDR3aa: CASSPQDSNQPQHF
CDR3nt: TGTGCCAGCTCACCCCAGGATAGCAATCAGCCCCAGCATTTT
abundance: .
j_gene: TRBJ1-5
v_gene: TRBV18
d_gene: .

CDR3aa: CASSLRQYTEAFF
CDR3nt: TGTGCCAGCAGCTTACGACAGTACACTGAAGCTTTCTTT
abundance: .
j_gene: TRBJ1-1
v_gene: TRBV7-9
d_gene: .

CDR3aa: CASSPGQGKAFF
CDR3nt: TGTGCCAGCAGCCCAGGACAGGGTAAAGCTTTCTTT
abundance: .
j_gene: TRBJ1-1
v_gene: TRBV11-3
d_gene: TRBD1

CDR3aa: CASSLDARETQYF
CDR3nt: TGTGCCAGCAGCTTAGATGCCCGGGAGACCCAGTACTTC
abundance: .
j_gene: TRBJ2-5
v_gene: TRBV7-2
d_gene: .

CDR3aa: CASKVRGTDTQYF
CDR3nt: TGTGCCAGCAAGGTCAGGGGGACAGATACGCAGTATTTT
abundance: .
j_gene: TRBJ2-3
v_gene: TRBV28
d_gene: TRBD1

CDR3aa: CASSVGTSGINEQFF
CDR3nt: TGTGCCAGCAGCGTCGGGACTAGCGGGATCAATGAGCAGTTCTTC
abundance: .
j_gene: TRBJ2-1
v_gene: TRBV11-3
d_gene: TRBD2

CDR3aa: CASSRSGTNYEQYF
CDR3nt: TGTGCCAGTAGTCGATCCGGGACTAACTACGAGCAGTACTTC
abundance: once
j_gene: TRBJ2-7
v_gene: TRBV19
d_gene: TRBD2